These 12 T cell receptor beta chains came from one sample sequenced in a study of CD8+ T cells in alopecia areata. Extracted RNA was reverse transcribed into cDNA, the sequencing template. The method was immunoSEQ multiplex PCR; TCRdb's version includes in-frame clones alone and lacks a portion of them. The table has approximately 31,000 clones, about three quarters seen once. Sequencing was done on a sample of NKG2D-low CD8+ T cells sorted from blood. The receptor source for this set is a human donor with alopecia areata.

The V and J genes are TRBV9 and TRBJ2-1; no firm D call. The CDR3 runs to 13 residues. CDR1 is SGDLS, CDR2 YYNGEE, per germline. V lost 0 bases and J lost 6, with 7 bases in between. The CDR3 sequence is CASSVDIRNEQFF. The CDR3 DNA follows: TGTGCCAGCAGCGTAGATATCCGCAATGAGCAGTTCTTC.

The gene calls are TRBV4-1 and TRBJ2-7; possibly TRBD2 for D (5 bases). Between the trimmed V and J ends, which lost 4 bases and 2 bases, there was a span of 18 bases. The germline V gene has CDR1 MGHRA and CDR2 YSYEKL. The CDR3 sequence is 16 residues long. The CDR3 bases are TGCGCCAGCAGCCCAGAGGGAGCGGCGGGTACCTACGAGCAGTACTTC. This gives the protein CASSPEGAAGTYEQYF.

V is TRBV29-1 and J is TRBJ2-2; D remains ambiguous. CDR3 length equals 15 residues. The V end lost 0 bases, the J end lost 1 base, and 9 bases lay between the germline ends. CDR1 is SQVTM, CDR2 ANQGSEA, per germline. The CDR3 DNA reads TGCAGCGTTGAAGAAAGACCGGGGAACACCGGGGAGCTGTTTTTT. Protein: CSVEERPGNTGELFF.

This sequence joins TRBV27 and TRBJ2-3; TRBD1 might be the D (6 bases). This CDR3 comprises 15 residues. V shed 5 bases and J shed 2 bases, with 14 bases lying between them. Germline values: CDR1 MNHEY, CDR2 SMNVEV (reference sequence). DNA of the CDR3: TGTGCCAGCAGTCCGCGGACAGTATACACAGATACGCAGTATTTT. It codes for CASSPRTVYTDTQYF.

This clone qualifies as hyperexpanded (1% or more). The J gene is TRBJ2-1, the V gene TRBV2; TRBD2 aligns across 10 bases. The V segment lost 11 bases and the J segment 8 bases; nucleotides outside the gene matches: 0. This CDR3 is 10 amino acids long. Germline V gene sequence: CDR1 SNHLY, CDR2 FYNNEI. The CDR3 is CAGTSDEQFF. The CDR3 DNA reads TGTGCCGGGACTAGCGATGAGCAGTTCTTC.

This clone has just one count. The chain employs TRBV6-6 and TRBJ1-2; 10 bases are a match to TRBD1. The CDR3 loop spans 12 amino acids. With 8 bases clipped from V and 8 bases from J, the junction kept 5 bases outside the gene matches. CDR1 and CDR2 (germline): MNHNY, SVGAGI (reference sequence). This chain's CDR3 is CASGDRGNGYTF. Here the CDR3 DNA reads TGTGCCAGCGGGGACAGGGGAAACGGCTACACCTTC.

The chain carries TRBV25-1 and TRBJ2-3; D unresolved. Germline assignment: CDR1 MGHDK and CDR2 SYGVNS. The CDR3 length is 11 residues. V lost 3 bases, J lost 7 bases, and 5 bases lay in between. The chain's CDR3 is CASSDINTQYF. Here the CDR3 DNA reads TGTGCCAGCAGTGACATTAATACGCAGTATTTT.

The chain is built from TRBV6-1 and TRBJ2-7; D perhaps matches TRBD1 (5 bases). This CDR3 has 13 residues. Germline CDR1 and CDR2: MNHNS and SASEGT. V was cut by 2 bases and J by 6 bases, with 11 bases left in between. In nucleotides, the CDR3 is TGTGCCAGCAGTGAACTAGGTCAGGGCGAGCAGTACTTC. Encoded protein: CASSELGQGEQYF.

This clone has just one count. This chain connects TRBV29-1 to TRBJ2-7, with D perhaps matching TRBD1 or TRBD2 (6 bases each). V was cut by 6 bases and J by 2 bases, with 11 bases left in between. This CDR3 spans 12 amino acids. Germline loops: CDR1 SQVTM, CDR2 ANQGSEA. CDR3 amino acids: CSVVGGPYEQYF. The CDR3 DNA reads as TGCAGCGTAGTAGGGGGGCCCTACGAGCAGTACTTC.

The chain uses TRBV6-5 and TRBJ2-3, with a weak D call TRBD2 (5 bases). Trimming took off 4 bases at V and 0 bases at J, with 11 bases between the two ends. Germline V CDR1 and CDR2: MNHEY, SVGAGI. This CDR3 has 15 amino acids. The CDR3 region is CASSSIARSTDTQYF. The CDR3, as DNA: TGTGCCAGCAGTTCTATAGCGCGGAGCACAGATACGCAGTATTTT.

Written as DNA, the CDR3 is TGCAGCGCGAGGACAGGGGGCAACGAGCAGTACTTC. Amino acid sequence: CSARTGGNEQYF. The J gene is TRBJ2-5, the V gene TRBV29-1; 11 bases line up with TRBD1. With the DNA end fitting TRBJ2-7 better, the J assignment may be wrong. The CDR3 runs 12 residues. Germline CDR1 reads SQVTM; CDR2 reads ANQGSEA.

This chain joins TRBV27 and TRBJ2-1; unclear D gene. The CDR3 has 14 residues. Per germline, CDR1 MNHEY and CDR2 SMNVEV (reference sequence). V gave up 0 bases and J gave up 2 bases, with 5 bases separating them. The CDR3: CASSLSITYNEQFF. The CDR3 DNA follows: TGTGCCAGCAGTTTATCGATTACCTACAATGAGCAGTTCTTC.